The present entry profiles one TCR beta chain with its context. The data originate from a study of CD8 T cells in Susac syndrome. Random hexamers were used to reverse transcribe an amount of roughly 0.5 to 1 ug RNA. A single record per CDR3 protein comes from TCRdb applying MiXCR to the immunoSEQ multiplex PCR reads. The sample carries about 110,000 distinct CDR3 sequences, about 96% recorded once. Looked up from germline, CDR1 is SGHTA and CDR2 is FQGTGA. The CDR3 contains 13 residues. V lost 5 bases, J lost 4 bases, and 4 bases stayed unmatched. Sequencing input: CD4+ T cells from PBMCs. The origin of this receptor is a human donor in good health. The genes are TRBV7-3 and TRBJ1-1, with TRBD1 matching over 7 bases. This chain's CDR3 is CASSPTGSTEAFF. The CDR3 region has the DNA TGTGCCAGCAGCCCGACAGGGTCCACTGAAGCTTTCTTT.